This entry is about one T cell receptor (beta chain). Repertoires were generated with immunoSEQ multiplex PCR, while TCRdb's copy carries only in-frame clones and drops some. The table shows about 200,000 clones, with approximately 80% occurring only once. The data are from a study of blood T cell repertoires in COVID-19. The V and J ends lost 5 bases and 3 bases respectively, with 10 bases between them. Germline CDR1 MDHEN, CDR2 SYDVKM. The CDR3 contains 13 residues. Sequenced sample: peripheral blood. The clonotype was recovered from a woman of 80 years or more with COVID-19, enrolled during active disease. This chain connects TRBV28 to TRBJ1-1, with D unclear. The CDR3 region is CASSVRQDTEAFF. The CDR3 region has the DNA TGTGCCAGCAGTGTTCGACAAGACACTGAAGCTTTCTTT. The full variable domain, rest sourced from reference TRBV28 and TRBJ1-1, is DVKVTQSSRYLVKRTGEKVFLECVQDMDHENMFWYRQDPGLGLRLIYFSYDVKMKEKGDIPEGYSVSREKKERFSLILESASTNQTSMYLCASSVRQDTEAFFGQGTRLTVV.